The 8 T cell receptor beta chains given below trace back to one sample, sequenced in a study of CD8 T cells in Susac syndrome. The RNA, 0.5 to 1 ug, was put through reverse transcription using random hexamers. Via MiXCR, TCRdb re-called the immunoSEQ multiplex PCR reads, giving one row per CDR3 protein. The table lists about 140,000 distinct CDR3 sequences, approximately 93% of them singletons. The sequenced material came from CD8+ T cells from PBMCs. All receptors come from a human donor in good health.

This chain uses TRBV20-1 with TRBJ2-7, with D unclear. The V end was cut by 0 bases, the J end by 3 bases, with 12 bases between. The germline V gene encodes CDR1 DFQATT and CDR2 SNEGSKA (reference sequence). The CDR3 has 14 residues. The CDR3: CSARDPTYNYEQYF. The CDR3 DNA reads as TGCAGTGCTAGAGATCCTACATACAACTACGAGCAGTACTTC.

The rearrangement uses TRBV7-9 and TRBJ2-1; 12 bases match TRBD2. Losses at the gene ends were 4 bases for V and 6 bases for J; bases not matched to a gene: 7. Germline-derived CDR1 and CDR2 are SEHNR and FQNEAQ (reference sequence). The CDR3 runs to 16 residues. The CDR3 sequence is CASSSRLAGDFNEQFF. The CDR3 region has the DNA TGTGCCAGCAGCTCGAGACTAGCGGGAGATTTCAATGAGCAGTTCTTC.

J is TRBJ2-7 and V is TRBV27; no clear D gene. This CDR3 is 13 amino acids long. Germline V gene sequence: CDR1 MNHEY, CDR2 SMNVEV (reference sequence). V dropped 4 bases and J dropped 3 bases, with 10 bases sitting between them. DNA for the CDR3: TGTGCCAGCAGTTCCCCAGACGGCTACGAGCAGTACTTC. Protein sequence: CASSSPDGYEQYF.

The chain uses TRBV3-1 and TRBJ2-3; D unresolved. The V end was cut by 4 bases, the J end by 10 bases, with 24 bases between. Germline V CDR1 and CDR2: LGHDT, YNNKEL (reference sequence). This CDR3 is 16 amino acids long. The CDR3 region has the DNA TGTGCCAGCAGCCCCAAATGGACGGAGCGCGTTCATGCGCAGTATTTT. This gives the protein CASSPKWTERVHAQYF.

This chain links TRBV15 with TRBJ2-7; 8 bases map to TRBD1. Germline CDR1 and CDR2: LNHNV and YYDKDF (reference sequence). This CDR3 is 16 amino acids long. Trimming at V came to 0 bases and at J to 3 bases, leaving 7 bases not matched to a gene. This CDR3 is CATSRDRGTGNYEQYF. Here the CDR3 DNA reads TGTGCCACCAGCAGAGATCGGGGGACAGGAAACTACGAGCAGTACTTC.

This chain joins TRBV7-9 and TRBJ2-6, with D unclear. V gave up 3 bases and J gave up 0 bases, with 9 bases separating them. This CDR3 contains 16 residues. In germline, CDR1 is SEHNR, CDR2 FQNEAQ (reference sequence). CDR3 loop: CASSFGPLSGANVLTF. CDR3 DNA sequence: TGTGCCAGCAGCTTTGGCCCTCTCTCTGGGGCCAACGTCCTGACTTTC.

The chain links TRBV27 to TRBJ1-1, with D hard to call. This CDR3 is 14 amino acids long. Trimming removed 2 bases from V and 5 bases from J, with 12 bases in between. Per germline, CDR1 MNHEY and CDR2 SMNVEV (reference sequence). For the CDR3, the DNA is TGTGCCAGCAGTTTAAGCCCTCTCGTTACTGAAGCTTTCTTT. Protein: CASSLSPLVTEAFF.

The chain links TRBV27 to TRBJ2-7; 9 nucleotides line up with TRBD2. V was clipped by 8 bases and J by 2 bases; unmatched bases: 10. The germline CDR1 and CDR2 sequences are MNHEY and SMNVEV (reference sequence). The CDR3 spans 15 residues. In DNA, the CDR3 is TGTGCCAGCTGGGGCGGGAGGGCCCCCGCCTACGAGCAGTACTTC. Its protein is CASWGGRAPAYEQYF.